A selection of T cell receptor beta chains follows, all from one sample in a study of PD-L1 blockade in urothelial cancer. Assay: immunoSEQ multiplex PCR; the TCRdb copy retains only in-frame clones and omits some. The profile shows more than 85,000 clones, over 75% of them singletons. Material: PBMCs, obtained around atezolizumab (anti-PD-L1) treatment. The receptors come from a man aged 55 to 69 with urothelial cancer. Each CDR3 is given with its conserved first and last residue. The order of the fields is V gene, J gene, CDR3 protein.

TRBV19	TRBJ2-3	CASSIVKEAFFTDTQYF
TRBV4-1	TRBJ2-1	CASSQGGGTYNEQFF
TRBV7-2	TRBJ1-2	CASSLARLDGYTF
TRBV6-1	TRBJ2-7	CASSRTESYEQYF
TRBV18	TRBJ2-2	CASSSDRAGELFF
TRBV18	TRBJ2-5	CASSPRGTAGQTQYF
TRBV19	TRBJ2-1	CASSIYGSGSHRNEQFF
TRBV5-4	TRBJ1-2	CASSRGGDGYTF
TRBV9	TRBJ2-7	CASSAASGQPHEQYF
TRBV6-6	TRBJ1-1	CASSYPKGQGYTEAFF
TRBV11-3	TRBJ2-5	CASSLVGATETQYF
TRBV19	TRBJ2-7	CASSISGPSSYEQYF
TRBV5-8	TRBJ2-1	CASSLAADSGAYNEQFF
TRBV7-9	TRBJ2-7	CASSLFPPGMYFAYEQYF
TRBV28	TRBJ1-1	CASSLPRLAEAFF
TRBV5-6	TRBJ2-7	CASILRVTGNDEQYF
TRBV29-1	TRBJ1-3	CSVGSPSNGNTIYF